These 10 T cell receptor beta chains came from one sample sequenced in a study of blood T cell repertoires in COVID-19. Produced via immunoSEQ multiplex PCR; TCRdb's table is partial and in-frame only. The sample holds approximately 300,000 clones, 85% seen once. Material: PBMCs or T cells enriched from blood (not recorded which). The receptors stem from a woman in her 30s who had been exposed to COVID-19.

The sample holds a few counts of this clone. The genes are TRBV12-5 and TRBJ2-7; D ambiguous. In germline, CDR1 is LGHNT, CDR2 FRNRAP. V was clipped by 2 bases and J by 3 bases, with 8 bases between them. The CDR3 extends over 13 amino acids. This CDR3 is CASGLTPSYEQYF. CDR3 DNA: TGTGCTAGTGGTTTGACCCCCAGCTACGAGCAGTACTTC.

This sequence joins TRBV6-5 and TRBJ1-3; tentative D call: TRBD1 (6 bases). This CDR3 is built from 15 residues. V shed 6 bases and J shed 0 bases, with 12 bases lying between them. CDR1 and CDR2 (germline): MNHEY, SVGAGI. CDR3 region: CASRPQGLSGNTIYF. CDR3 DNA sequence: TGTGCCAGCAGGCCCCAGGGGCTCTCTGGAAACACCATATATTTT.

The V gene is TRBV7-3, the J gene TRBJ2-3; 7 bases are shared with TRBD2. J gave up 0 bases and V 6 bases, and 6 bases lay outside the gene matches. The CDR3 length is 15 residues. The V gene's germline CDR1 is SGHTA and CDR2 FQGTGA. Here the CDR3 DNA reads TGTGCCAGCAGTTCTAGCGGCCTGAGCACAGATACGCAGTATTTT. This sequence encodes CASSSSGLSTDTQYF.

About this clone: The sample contains more than one DNA sequence encoding this CDR3. CDR3 bases: TGTGCCAGCAGCGTAACAGGGGGGAACACCGGGGAGCTGTTTTTT. Protein: CASSVTGGNTGELFF. The chain couples TRBV9 to TRBJ2-2; 8 bases align to TRBD1. CDR3 length: 15 residues. Trimming took 1 base from V and 1 from J; bases not matched to a gene: 0. CDR1 and CDR2 from the germline V gene are SGDLS and YYNGEE.

This clone was counted once. V and J are TRBV5-1 and TRBJ1-1; unclear D gene. The germline V and J ends were trimmed by 3 bases and 8 bases, with 14 bases remaining between them. CDR3 length equals 13 residues. The germline V gene encodes CDR1 SGHRS and CDR2 YFSETQ. The CDR3 coding sequence is TGCGCCAGCAGCTCCGATTCGGCGAGGGAAGCTTTCTTT. This translates into CASSSDSAREAFF.

The V gene is TRBV7-3, the J gene TRBJ2-1; TRBD2 might be the D (6 bases). The length of the CDR3 is 15 residues. Germline V gene data show CDR1 as SGHTA and CDR2 as FQGTGA. Trimming stripped 1 base from V and 5 bases from J, with 12 bases between. This CDR3 reads CASSLRGLPHNEQFF. CDR3 DNA sequence: TGTGCCAGCAGCTTAAGAGGACTACCCCACAATGAGCAGTTCTTC.

The chain combines TRBV25-1 with TRBJ2-1; 12 positions agree with TRBD2. V was pared by 1 base and J by 8 bases, with 6 bases of the junction left unmatched. The CDR3 length is 16 residues. CDR1 is MGHDK and CDR2 is SYGVNS in the germline V gene. The CDR3 DNA reads TGTGCCAGCAGTGAATCGACTAGCGGGAGCTTGGATGAGCAGTTCTTC. It specifies CASSESTSGSLDEQFF.

The chain has TRBV4-1 and TRBJ2-2; no definite D call. Deletions cut 7 bases from V and 4 bases from J, with 4 bases between. The CDR3 runs to 11 residues. CDR1 and CDR2 from the germline V gene are MGHRA and YSYEKL. DNA for the CDR3: TGCGCCAGCACGGTCACCGGGGAGCTGTTTTTT. Amino acid sequence: CASTVTGELFF.

This clone has only a few counts. The sample has other DNA sequences that encode this CDR3 too. The V call is TRBV28, the J call TRBJ1-5; 8 bases map to TRBD1. Losses at the gene ends were 4 bases for V and 3 bases for J; bases not matched to a gene: 5. CDR3 length: 15 residues. The germline CDR1 and CDR2 sequences are MDHEN and SYDVKM. Here the CDR3 reads CASSSGQGNNQPQHF. The CDR3 region has the DNA TGTGCCAGCAGTTCTGGACAGGGCAACAATCAGCCCCAGCATTTT.

The CDR3 sequence is CASSRQGFGYGYTF. The CDR3 coding sequence is TGTGCCAGCAGTCGACAGGGGTTCGGCTATGGCTACACCTTC. This chain links TRBV6-2 or TRBV6-3 with TRBJ1-2, with 8 bases aligning to TRBD1. Germline CDR1 is MNHEY and CDR2 is SVGEGT. The CDR3 length is 14 residues. V lost 5 bases to trimming and J lost 4 bases; unmatched junction nucleotides: 6.